This TCR beta chain was recovered during a study of blood T cell repertoires in COVID-19 (dated by TCRdb to the early 2020s). A note on the overall study: The collaborator samples originated in the United States, Italy and Spain and spanned the acute and convalescent phases of COVID-19. The material from the prospective study consisted of cDNA or gDNA derived from T cells, B-cell-depleted T cells, or PBMCs. Deeply sampled blood TCRbeta repertoires from subjects exposed to, actively infected with, or recovered from COVID-19 were included in the dataset. The repertoires were released in a freely available public database meant as a resource for research on the immune response to SARS-CoV-2. The samples were drawn from the first 160 participants of the ongoing ImmuneRACE study and from some 1,300 subjects provided by 6 global collaborators. Nearly every sample came with metadata listing a de-identified subject ID, COVID-19 status, age in years and sex. Where available, HLA class I and class II types were obtained from metadata supplied by the sample provider rather than from assay-based typing. On the study overall, not on this receptor specifically: Clinical and demographic metadata were provided uncurated, with the amount varying by source and participant.

V and J are trimmed by 6 bases and 6 bases, and the gene matches miss 8 bases of the junction. CDR1 is given as MGHDK and CDR2 as SYGVNS, both from the germline V gene. The CDR3, from cysteine to phenylalanine, totals 14 residues. Of the read, only the CDR3 DNA is kept; its 42 bases are in frame from base 1. TCRbeta CDR3 regions were amplified from genomic DNA using the immunoSEQ Assay, a bias-controlled multiplex PCR. In the paper's pipeline: The number of nucleated cells in each sample was estimated from the amplification of reference gene primers within the assay. To quantify the absolute abundance of each unique TCRbeta CDR3 rearrangement, sequence reads were collapsed and filtered. For each sample, productive Simpson clonality was calculated as the square root of Simpson's diversity index across productive rearrangements. TCRdb re-hosts the immuneACCESS table, in-frame sequences only. Its copies lack some clones; in the studies checked, an unresolved V gene accounts for under half of them, and the cause for the rest is not known. The DNA was the basis for D and trimming; V, J and clone size are from that table. The sample includes 300,000 to 350,000 clones, with 80% to 90% observed a single time. The ten largest clonotypes hold 2.2% of the sample.

In the prospective study, participants were roughly 18 to 95 years old, resided in 24 geographic areas of the United States, and were enrolled through a virtual design. To assign participants to cohorts, the prospective study relied on clinical history that participants themselves reported in a screening survey and a study questionnaire. Recovered participants in ImmuneRACE Cohort 3 were defined as having two consecutive negative NP/OP PCR tests, clearance from a healthcare professional, or resolution of symptoms. Each participant in the prospective study had whole blood, serum and a nasopharyngeal or oropharyngeal swab collected by mobile phlebotomists. Over an approximately 2-month period, participants in the prospective study had the option of providing additional blood draws and questionnaires. Blood samples from the prospective study were shipped frozen or at room temperature prior to DNA extraction.

Note on this clone: Its antigen target is currently unknown. Nothing much larger sits one base from this clone, and base qualities are not available.

The rearranged segments are TRBV25-1 and TRBJ2-5, and TRBD1 matches 9 of the central bases. Sequenced sample: PBMCs or T cells enriched from blood (not recorded which). The receptor was derived from a man aged 25 to 40 who had recovered from COVID-19. The CDR3 corresponds to CASSRTGDRKTQYF. The sequenced DNA: TGTGCCAGCAGCCGGACAGGGGATAGGAAGACCCAGTACTTC. Beyond the CDR3, the reference TRBV25-1 and TRBJ2-5 genes provide the residues; the full variable domain reads: EADIYQTPRYLVIGTGKKITLECSQTMGHDKMYWYQQDPGMELHLIHYSYGVNSTEKGDLSSESTVSRIRTEHFPLTLESARPSHTSQYLCASSRTGDRKTQYFGPGTRLLVL.